This is a list of T cell receptor beta chains from one sample in a study of response to subunit inactivated influenza vaccine. MiXCR, run by TCRdb on the RT-PCR reads, gives a single entry per CDR3 protein. The table has more than 450,000 distinct CDR3 sequences, 6.5% to 8% seen once. Sequencing used PBMCs from blood, obtained approximately 25 months after vaccination. These receptors were taken from a man in his fifties or sixties who received an inactivated influenza vaccine. Both conserved end residues are part of each CDR3. Fields, in order: clone size, D gene, J gene, V gene, CDR3 protein, CDR3 DNA. D genes are given only for firm matches. The size entry is marked missing in some rows and otherwise reads once, few, many or a size class.

abundance: few
d_gene: NA
j_gene: TRBJ1-4
v_gene: TRBV29-1
CDR3aa: CSVEAHRGEKLFF
CDR3nt: TGCAGCGTTGAAGCCCACCGGGGAGAAAAACTGTTTTTT

abundance: few
d_gene: TRBD1
j_gene: TRBJ1-1
v_gene: TRBV5-1
CDR3aa: CASSPTTTGMNTEAFF
CDR3nt: TGCGCCAGCAGCCCCACAACGACAGGGATGAACACTGAAGCTTTCTTT

abundance: NA
d_gene: TRBD1
j_gene: TRBJ2-5
v_gene: TRBV7-9
CDR3aa: CASSLVAGTAQETQYF
CDR3nt: TGTGCCAGCAGCTTAGTTGCCGGGACAGCCCAAGAGACCCAGTACTTC

abundance: many
d_gene: NA
j_gene: TRBJ1-4
v_gene: TRBV20-1
CDR3aa: CSAVPGTSTNEKLFF
CDR3nt: TGCAGTGCGGTCCCCGGGACTTCTACTAATGAAAAACTGTTTTTT

abundance: few
d_gene: NA
j_gene: TRBJ2-1
v_gene: TRBV2
CDR3aa: CASSVRAGALYNEQFF
CDR3nt: TGTGCCAGCAGTGTTCGCGCGGGGGCCTTATACAATGAGCAGTTCTTC

abundance: few
d_gene: NA
j_gene: TRBJ1-1
v_gene: TRBV20-1
CDR3aa: CSAREQGPRTEAFF
CDR3nt: TGCAGTGCTAGGGAACAGGGTCCGAGGACTGAAGCTTTCTTT

abundance: few
d_gene: NA
j_gene: TRBJ2-2
v_gene: TRBV5-1
CDR3aa: CASSFGSSAAVTGELFF
CDR3nt: TGCGCCAGCAGCTTTGGTTCATCGGCAGCCGTCACCGGGGAGCTGTTTTTT

abundance: many
d_gene: NA
j_gene: TRBJ2-7
v_gene: TRBV5-1
CDR3aa: CASSLSASYEQYF
CDR3nt: TGTGCCAGCAGTTTAAGCGCGTCCTACGAGCAGTACTTC

abundance: few
d_gene: NA
j_gene: TRBJ1-1
v_gene: TRBV5-1
CDR3aa: CASSGGPQSTEAFF
CDR3nt: TGCGCCAGCAGCGGGGGCCCCCAAAGCACTGAAGCTTTCTTT

abundance: NA
d_gene: NA
j_gene: TRBJ1-2
v_gene: TRBV20-1
CDR3aa: CSARDPAWGAKGYGYTF
CDR3nt: TGCAGTGCTAGAGACCCGGCTTGGGGGGCCAAGGGCTATGGCTACACCTTC

abundance: NA
d_gene: NA
j_gene: TRBJ1-5
v_gene: TRBV12-3/TRBV12-4
CDR3aa: CASSLAIGRNNQPQHF
CDR3nt: TGTGCCAGCAGTTTAGCTATCGGACGGAACAATCAGCCCCAGCATTTT

abundance: few
d_gene: TRBD2
j_gene: TRBJ2-1
v_gene: TRBV5-1
CDR3aa: CASSSGLKSYNEQFF
CDR3nt: TGCGCCAGCAGCTCGGGACTAAAAAGCTACAATGAGCAGTTCTTC

abundance: few
d_gene: TRBD2
j_gene: TRBJ2-1
v_gene: TRBV27
CDR3aa: CASSTIAGGLSGQFF
CDR3nt: TGTGCCAGCAGCACAATAGCGGGGGGGCTGTCTGGACAGTTCTTC

abundance: NA
d_gene: TRBD1
j_gene: TRBJ2-5
v_gene: TRBV7-9
CDR3aa: CASSKTTGEETQYF
CDR3nt: TGTGCCAGCAGCAAAACGACAGGGGAAGAGACCCAGTACTTC

abundance: NA
d_gene: TRBD2
j_gene: TRBJ2-7
v_gene: TRBV25-1
CDR3aa: CASSVPGLIYEQYF
CDR3nt: TGTGCCAGCAGTGTCCCGGGACTAATCTACGAGCAGTACTTC

abundance: many
d_gene: NA
j_gene: TRBJ1-4
v_gene: TRBV10-3
CDR3aa: CASRRGGETNEKLFF
CDR3nt: TGTGCCAGCCGACGGGGGGGCGAGACTAATGAAAAACTGTTTTTT

abundance: many
d_gene: NA
j_gene: TRBJ1-2
v_gene: TRBV25-1
CDR3aa: CASSDREGVHGYTF
CDR3nt: TGTGCCAGCAGTGACAGGGAGGGGGTGCATGGCTACACCTTC